This T cell receptor beta chain was sequenced in a study of shared clonotypes between healthy human individuals. Repertoires were generated with immunoSEQ multiplex PCR, while TCRdb's copy carries only in-frame clones and drops some. This sample has over a million clones, with about 96% found just once. Per the germline V gene, CDR1 is SEHNR and CDR2 is FQNEAQ (reference sequence). The CDR3 sequence is 13 residues long. V gave up 4 bases and J gave up 1 base, with 8 bases separating them. Worth noting for this clone: The same CDR3 is also encoded by other DNA sequences in this sample.

The rearrangement links TRBV7-9 to TRBJ2-7; D is possibly TRBD2 (5 bases). This TCR was sampled from a man younger than 40 in good health. Specimen: naive CD4+ T cells sorted from blood. Subset defined: CD45RA+ positively selected. The CDR3 here is CASSSSGSYEQYF. The CDR3 nucleotides read TGTGCCAGCAGCTCATCGGGGTCCTACGAGCAGTACTTC.